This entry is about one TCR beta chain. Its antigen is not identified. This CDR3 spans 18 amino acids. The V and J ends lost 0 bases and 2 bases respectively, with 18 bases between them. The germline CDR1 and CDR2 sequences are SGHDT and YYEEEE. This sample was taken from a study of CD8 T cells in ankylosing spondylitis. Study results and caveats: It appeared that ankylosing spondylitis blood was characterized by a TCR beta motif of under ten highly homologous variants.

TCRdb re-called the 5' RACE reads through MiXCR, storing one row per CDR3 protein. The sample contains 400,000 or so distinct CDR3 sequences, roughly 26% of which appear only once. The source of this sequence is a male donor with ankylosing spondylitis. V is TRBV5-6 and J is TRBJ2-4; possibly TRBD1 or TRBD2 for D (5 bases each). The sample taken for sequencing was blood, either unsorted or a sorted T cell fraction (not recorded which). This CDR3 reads CASSLVRGSTRSKNIQYF. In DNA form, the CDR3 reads TGTGCCAGCAGCTTGGTGAGGGGTTCAACGAGGTCCAAAAACATTCAGTACTTC.